Sequencing of this T cell receptor (beta chain) was carried out in a study of human T cells and chemical hapten exposure (dated by TCRdb to the early 2020s). Context from the whole study: The libraries were sequenced as a pool, and the TCR yield per sample differed mostly because of small variations in library volumes within the pool. Peripheral blood TCR repertoire changes were tracked in vivo in alopecia patients during primary and secondary sensitization to the hapten diphenylcyclopropenone (DPC). Each blood RNA sample was used to sequence both TCR alpha and TCR beta chains. The paper's findings and limits, for the study overall: DPC sensitization did not change the number of TCRs with a frequency above 1 in 1000, and there was no evidence of changes in global repertoire structure. Repeated subsampling changed both the strength of the expansion versus patch-test correlation and the threshold at which that correlation became significant.

The method was RACE. Sequencing relied on a NextSeq 500. During library preparation, unique molecular identifiers were attached to individual cDNA molecules so that TCRs could be counted in a quantitative, reproducible way. Regarding the original processing steps: A median of about 89,000 TCRs per sample was observed, with a range of about 23,224 to 700,000. The Decombinator software suite was used to annotate V, J and CDR3 in the TCR reads. To make PS versus PT1 abundance plots, every sample was subsampled to the same number of TCRs (28,000). Expanded TCRs were defined as absent before sensitization and observed at least eight times at the 2-week time point. TCRdb itself trimmed the public reads at Q25 with fastp, ran MiXCR and retained productive beta chains. Identical CDR3 protein sequences are pooled into one entry, listed with their most common genes and DNA. TCRdb, not the original authors, processed these V and J calls. For this sample the table gives 30,000 to 40,000 distinct CDR3 sequences, of which approximately 5.5% were detected only once. 13% of the sample comes from the top ten.

V lost 4 bases and J lost 1 base; the stretch between them is 10 bases long. CDR1 and CDR2 (MNHEY, SVGAGI) derive from the germline V gene. From the cysteine up to the phenylalanine, the CDR3 has a length of 14 residues. The CDR3 DNA has 42 bases and is translated from base 1. Reading the label with the study, this specimen's time point is: healthy volunteer bleed at 6 weeks. Total RNA was extracted from unfractionated whole blood collected in Tempus Blood RNA tubes. About five healthy volunteers were used as TCR sequencing controls and were bled at day 0, 2 weeks and 6 weeks. A word on this clonotype: Its antigen is unknown. Base qualities are not provided; no much larger clone lies one nucleotide away.

The chain links TRBV6-5 with TRBJ1-1; a tentative D match to TRBD1 spans 6 bases. The source is a human donor in good health. Some clones in this sample may be carry-over from other donors' samples. The source material was whole blood. The CDR3: CASSLTGTNTEAFF. At the DNA level, the sequence is TGTGCCAGCAGTTTGACAGGAACGAACACTGAAGCTTTCTTT.